A selection of T cell receptor beta chains follows, all from one sample in a study of blood T cell repertoires in COVID-19. Sequenced by immunoSEQ multiplex PCR; TCRdb stores in-frame clones only, minus some. The profile shows about 150,000 clones, roughly four fifths of them singletons. Material for sequencing was peripheral blood. The receptors were sampled from a woman aged 55-69 years with COVID-19, enrolled during active disease. CDR3s include the opening cysteine and the closing phenylalanine or tryptophan. The order of the fields is CDR3 length, clone size, V gene, J gene, D gene, CDR3 protein, CDR3 DNA. The D gene is left open where the match is weak. Not every row has a clone size; where given, it reads once, few, many or a size class.

15,.,TRBV9,TRBJ1-2,.,CASSVATGLTYGYTF,TGTGCCAGCAGCGTGGCGACAGGCCTTACCTATGGCTACACCTTC
18,.,TRBV5-3,TRBJ2-1,TRBD2,CARSLAGASGRSYNEQFF,TGTGCCAGAAGCTTGGCCGGGGCTAGCGGGAGATCTTACAATGAGCAGTTCTTC
14,.,TRBV6-2/TRBV6-3,TRBJ2-5,.,CASSSDGVKETQYF,TGTGCCAGCAGTTCCGACGGGGTCAAGGAGACCCAGTACTTC
16,.,TRBV5-6,TRBJ1-3,.,CASSLVGGPSGNTIYF,TGTGCCAGCAGCTTGGTTGGAGGGCCCTCTGGAAACACCATATATTTT
13,.,TRBV11-2,TRBJ2-1,.,CASSLGPRNEQFF,TGTGCCAGCAGCTTAGGTCCTAGGAATGAGCAGTTCTTC
15,.,TRBV14,TRBJ1-1,TRBD1,CASSQETGGLTEAFF,TGTGCCAGCAGCCAAGAAACAGGGGGCTTAACTGAAGCTTTCTTT
13,.,TRBV18,TRBJ2-5,TRBD1,CASSPWTGETQYF,TGTGCCAGCTCACCCTGGACAGGAGAGACCCAGTACTTC
14,.,TRBV2,TRBJ1-5,.,CASSEPGLRQPQHF,TGTGCCAGCAGTGAACCCGGACTCCGACAGCCCCAGCATTTT
15,few,TRBV3-1/TRBV3-2,TRBJ1-2,.,CASPKIGADNYGYTF,TGTGCCAGCCCAAAGATAGGGGCTGATAACTATGGCTACACCTTC
12,.,TRBV12-3/TRBV12-4,TRBJ2-1,.,CASSPRYNEQFF,TGTGCCAGCAGTCCCAGATACAATGAGCAGTTCTTC
15,.,TRBV29-1,TRBJ2-7,TRBD2,CSVEAGLAASYEQYF,TGCAGCGTTGAAGCGGGGCTAGCGGCCTCCTACGAGCAGTACTTC
16,.,TRBV10-3,TRBJ1-1,TRBD1,CAISESPGQGNTEAFF,TGTGCCATCAGTGAGTCGCCGGGACAGGGGAACACTGAAGCTTTCTTT
17,.,TRBV14,TRBJ2-2,TRBD2,CASSRLAGTTPTGELFF,TGTGCCAGCAGCCGATTAGCGGGCACTACACCCACCGGGGAGCTGTTTTTT
14,.,TRBV18,TRBJ1-1,.,CASSPTGSNTEAFF,TGTGCCAGCTCACCAACAGGGTCGAACACTGAAGCTTTCTTT
18,.,TRBV7-2,TRBJ1-3,TRBD1,CASSLGGTVPGVANTIYF,TGTGCCAGCAGCTTAGGGGGGACAGTACCGGGAGTGGCTAACACCATATATTTT
12,.,TRBV6-5,TRBJ1-1,.,CASTNMNTEAFF,TGTGCCAGCACCAACATGAACACTGAAGCTTTCTTT
15,.,TRBV5-1,TRBJ2-3,.,CASSLASQSTDTQYF,TGCGCCAGCAGCTTGGCATCCCAGAGCACAGATACGCAGTATTTT
16,.,TRBV3-1/TRBV3-2,TRBJ1-3,TRBD1,CASSRTGFFSGNTIYF,TGTGCCAGCAGCCGGACAGGGTTTTTCTCTGGAAACACCATATATTTT
15,.,TRBV19,TRBJ2-6,.,CATNGLSSGANVLTF,TGTGCCACCAACGGTCTGAGCTCTGGGGCCAACGTCCTGACTTTC
15,.,TRBV18,TRBJ2-1,TRBD2,CASSPPSGGYNEQFF,TGTGCCAGCTCACCCCCCTCGGGGGGCTACAATGAGCAGTTCTTC
13,.,TRBV6-4,TRBJ1-2,.,CATLDDRNYGYTF,TGTGCTACCTTAGATGACAGAAACTATGGCTACACCTTC
14,.,TRBV3-1/TRBV3-2,TRBJ1-5,TRBD1,CASSLQGNNQPQHF,TGTGCCAGCAGCCTACAGGGGAACAATCAGCCCCAGCATTTT
15,.,TRBV6-5,TRBJ1-5,TRBD1,CASSTHGTVGQPQHF,TGTGCCAGCAGTACGCACGGGACAGTCGGTCAGCCCCAGCATTTT
14,.,TRBV3-1/TRBV3-2,TRBJ1-2,.,CASSQVAQVSGYTF,TGTGCCAGCAGCCAAGTTGCCCAGGTCTCCGGCTACACCTTC
14,once,TRBV11-3,TRBJ2-7,.,CASSSRGETYEQYF,TGTGCCAGCAGCTCCAGGGGAGAAACCTACGAGCAGTACTTC
15,.,TRBV10-3,TRBJ2-3,.,CAISDEGGITDTQYF,TGTGCCATCAGTGACGAAGGGGGAATCACAGATACGCAGTATTTT
17,.,TRBV5-1,TRBJ2-3,TRBD2,CASSLVTSGGRTDTQYF,TGCGCCAGCAGCTTGGTGACTAGCGGGGGGAGAACAGATACGCAGTATTTT
14,.,TRBV18,TRBJ1-1,.,CASSPSTVFTEAFF,TGTGCCAGCTCACCCTCGACAGTTTTCACTGAAGCTTTCTTT
15,few,TRBV7-3,TRBJ2-3,TRBD2,CASSSFSGGADTQYF,TGTGCCAGCAGCTCCTTTAGCGGGGGGGCAGATACGCAGTATTTT
14,.,TRBV11-1,TRBJ1-2,TRBD1,CASSLRTGINGYTF,TGTGCCAGCAGCCTGCGGACAGGGATAAATGGCTACACCTTC
12,large,TRBV6-5,TRBJ1-5,.,CASREGGQPQHF,TGTGCCAGCAGGGAGGGAGGTCAGCCCCAGCATTTT
14,.,TRBV29-1,TRBJ1-5,TRBD1,CSAGDRGQGQPQHF,TGCAGCGCTGGGGACAGGGGGCAGGGTCAGCCCCAGCATTTT
15,.,TRBV6-1,TRBJ1-3,.,CASSEGTTSGNTIYF,TGTGCCAGCAGTGAAGGGACTACCTCTGGAAACACCATATATTTT
14,.,TRBV27,TRBJ1-2,.,CASRRTGKGYGYTF,TGTGCCAGCAGGAGAACAGGAAAGGGCTATGGCTACACCTTC
13,.,TRBV18,TRBJ2-1,.,CASSRGRDNEQFF,TGTGCCAGCTCACGAGGGCGGGATAATGAGCAGTTCTTC
14,.,TRBV29-1,TRBJ2-1,TRBD2,CSASSGGVTSEQFF,TGCAGCGCTTCTAGCGGAGGGGTTACAAGTGAGCAGTTCTTC
13,.,TRBV7-9,TRBJ1-6,.,CASSVTENSPLHF,TGTGCCAGCAGCGTCACAGAGAATTCACCCCTCCACTTT
13,.,TRBV5-1,TRBJ1-1,.,CASQQLGSAEAFF,TGCGCCAGCCAACAGCTCGGTAGCGCTGAAGCTTTCTTT
14,.,TRBV7-9,TRBJ2-7,TRBD1,CASEGADQGYEQYF,TGTGCCAGCGAGGGGGCGGACCAAGGCTACGAGCAGTACTTC
14,.,TRBV6-5,TRBJ1-1,TRBD1,CASSWRTGRDEAFF,TGTGCCAGCAGTTGGCGGACAGGGAGAGACGAAGCTTTCTTT
16,.,TRBV5-1,TRBJ1-2,.,CASSFQGSESPSGYTF,TGCGCCAGCAGCTTTCAGGGTTCGGAGAGTCCGAGTGGCTACACCTTC
19,many,TRBV18,TRBJ1-6,TRBD1,CASSRDRGGLRSYNSPLHF,TGTGCCAGCTCACGGGACAGGGGAGGATTGCGCTCCTATAATTCACCCCTCCACTTT
12,.,TRBV11-2,TRBJ1-2,.,CASSPEGYGYTF,TGTGCCAGCAGCCCGGAGGGCTATGGCTACACCTTC
11,.,TRBV6-2/TRBV6-3,TRBJ2-7,.,CASSFEYEQYF,TGTGCCAGCAGTTTTGAGTACGAGCAGTACTTC
14,.,TRBV7-8,TRBJ2-3,.,CASSFTGNTDTQYF,TGTGCCAGCAGCTTCACGGGGAACACAGATACGCAGTATTTT
13,.,TRBV7-8,TRBJ2-1,TRBD2,CASSLIAGPSPFF,TGTGCCAGCAGTCTCATAGCGGGACCAAGTCCGTTCTTC
16,.,TRBV2,TRBJ2-3,TRBD2,CASKGLAGRVTDTQYF,TGTGCCAGCAAGGGACTAGCGGGAAGGGTCACAGATACGCAGTATTTT
15,.,TRBV27,TRBJ2-1,.,CASSRRTLFYNEQFF,TGTGCCAGCAGTCGGCGGACTCTTTTCTACAATGAGCAGTTCTTC
17,.,TRBV10-3,TRBJ2-1,TRBD2,CAIMGTSGFSSYNEQFF,TGTGCCATCATGGGGACTAGCGGCTTCAGCTCCTACAATGAGCAGTTCTTC